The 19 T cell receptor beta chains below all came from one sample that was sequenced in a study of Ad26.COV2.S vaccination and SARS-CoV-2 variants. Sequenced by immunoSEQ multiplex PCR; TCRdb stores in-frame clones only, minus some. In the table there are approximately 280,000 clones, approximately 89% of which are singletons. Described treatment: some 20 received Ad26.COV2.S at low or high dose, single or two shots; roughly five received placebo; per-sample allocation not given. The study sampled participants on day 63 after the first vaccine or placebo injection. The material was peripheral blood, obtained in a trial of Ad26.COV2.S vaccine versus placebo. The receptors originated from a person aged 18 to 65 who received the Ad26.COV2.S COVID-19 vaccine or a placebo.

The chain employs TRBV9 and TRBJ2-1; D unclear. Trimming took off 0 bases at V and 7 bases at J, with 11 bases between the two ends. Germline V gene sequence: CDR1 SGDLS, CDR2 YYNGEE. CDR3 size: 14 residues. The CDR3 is CASSVASSLNEQFF. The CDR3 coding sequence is TGTGCCAGCAGCGTAGCTAGTAGCTTGAATGAGCAGTTCTTC.

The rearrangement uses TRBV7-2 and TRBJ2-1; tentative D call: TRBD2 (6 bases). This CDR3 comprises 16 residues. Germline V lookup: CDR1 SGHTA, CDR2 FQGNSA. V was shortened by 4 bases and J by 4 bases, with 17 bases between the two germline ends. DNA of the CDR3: TGTGCCAGCAGCTCAACTCCGGGACTGAGATACAATGAGCAGTTCTTC. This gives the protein CASSSTPGLRYNEQFF.

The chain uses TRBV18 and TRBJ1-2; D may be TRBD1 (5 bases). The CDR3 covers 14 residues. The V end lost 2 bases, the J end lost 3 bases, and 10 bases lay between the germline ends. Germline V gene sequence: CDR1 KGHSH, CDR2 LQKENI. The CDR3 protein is CASSPEGRDYGYTF. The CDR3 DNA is TGTGCCAGCTCACCAGAGGGCAGGGACTATGGCTACACCTTC.

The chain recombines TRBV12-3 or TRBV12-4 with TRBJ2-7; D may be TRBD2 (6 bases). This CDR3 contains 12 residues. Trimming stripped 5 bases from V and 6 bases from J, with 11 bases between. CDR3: CASSPGGSEQYF. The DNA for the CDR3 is TGTGCCAGCAGTCCCGGAGGGAGCGAGCAGTACTTC.

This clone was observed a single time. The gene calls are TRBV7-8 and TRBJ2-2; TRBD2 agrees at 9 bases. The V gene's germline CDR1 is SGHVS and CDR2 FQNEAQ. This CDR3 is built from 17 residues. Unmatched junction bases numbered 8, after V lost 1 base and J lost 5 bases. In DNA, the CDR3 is TGTGCCAGCAGCTTAGTAGTACTAGCGGGTCGGACCGGGGAGCTGTTTTTT. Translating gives CASSLVVLAGRTGELFF. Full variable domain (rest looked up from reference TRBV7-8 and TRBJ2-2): GAGVSQSPRYKVAKRGQDVALRCDPISGHVSLFWYQQALGQGPEFLTYFQNEAQLDKSGLPSDRFFAERPEGSVSTLKIQRTQQEDSAVYLCASSLVVLAGRTGELFFGEGSRLTVL.

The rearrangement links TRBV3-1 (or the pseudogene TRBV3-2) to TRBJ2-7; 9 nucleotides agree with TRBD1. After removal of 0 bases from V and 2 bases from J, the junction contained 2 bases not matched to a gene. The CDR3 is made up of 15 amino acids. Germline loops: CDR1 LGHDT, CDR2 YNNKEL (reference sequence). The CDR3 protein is CASSQEGTGTYEQYF. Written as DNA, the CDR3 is TGTGCCAGCAGCCAAGAAGGGACAGGGACCTACGAGCAGTACTTC.

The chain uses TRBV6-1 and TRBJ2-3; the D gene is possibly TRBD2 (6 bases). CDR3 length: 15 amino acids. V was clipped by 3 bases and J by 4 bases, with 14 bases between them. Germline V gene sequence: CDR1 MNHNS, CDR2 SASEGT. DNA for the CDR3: TGTGCCAGCAGTGACGGGAGTCAGGGAGCAGATACGCAGTATTTT. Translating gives CASSDGSQGADTQYF.

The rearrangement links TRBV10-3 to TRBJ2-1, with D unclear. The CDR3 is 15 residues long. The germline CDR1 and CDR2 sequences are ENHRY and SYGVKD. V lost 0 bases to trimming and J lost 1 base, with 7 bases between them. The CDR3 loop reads CAISESRQSYNEQFF. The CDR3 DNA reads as TGTGCCATCAGTGAGTCCCGGCAGTCCTACAATGAGCAGTTCTTC.

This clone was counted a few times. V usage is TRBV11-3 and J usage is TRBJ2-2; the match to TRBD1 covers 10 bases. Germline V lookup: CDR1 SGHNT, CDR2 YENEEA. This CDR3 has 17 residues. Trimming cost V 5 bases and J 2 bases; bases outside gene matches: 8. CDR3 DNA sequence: TGTGCCAGCAGCCCAAGGTGGGACAGGGGAAACACCGGGGAGCTGTTTTTT. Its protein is CASSPRWDRGNTGELFF.

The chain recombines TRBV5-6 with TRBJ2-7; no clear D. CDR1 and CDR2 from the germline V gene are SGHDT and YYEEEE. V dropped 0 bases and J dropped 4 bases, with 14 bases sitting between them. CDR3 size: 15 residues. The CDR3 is CASSLAPTVPYEQYF. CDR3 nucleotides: TGTGCCAGCAGCTTGGCCCCGACGGTACCTTACGAGCAGTACTTC.

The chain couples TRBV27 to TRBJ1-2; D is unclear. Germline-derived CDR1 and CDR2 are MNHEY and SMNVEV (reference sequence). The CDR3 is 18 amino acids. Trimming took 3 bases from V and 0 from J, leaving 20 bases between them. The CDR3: CASSLGFILQLANYGYTF. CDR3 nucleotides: TGTGCCAGCAGTTTGGGGTTTATATTACAGTTAGCTAACTATGGCTACACCTTC.

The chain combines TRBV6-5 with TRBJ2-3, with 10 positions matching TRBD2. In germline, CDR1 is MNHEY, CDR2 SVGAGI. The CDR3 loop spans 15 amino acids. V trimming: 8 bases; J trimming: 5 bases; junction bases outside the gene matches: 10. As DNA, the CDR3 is TGTGCCAGCTATCGGCTAGCGGGAGAGGGAGATACGCAGTATTTT. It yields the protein CASYRLAGEGDTQYF.

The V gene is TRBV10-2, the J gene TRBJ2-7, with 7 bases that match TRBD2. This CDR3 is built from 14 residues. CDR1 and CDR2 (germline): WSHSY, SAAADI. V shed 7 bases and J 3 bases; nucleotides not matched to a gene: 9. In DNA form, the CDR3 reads TGCGCCAGCATAACCGGGACTAACAACTACGAGCAGTACTTC. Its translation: CASITGTNNYEQYF.

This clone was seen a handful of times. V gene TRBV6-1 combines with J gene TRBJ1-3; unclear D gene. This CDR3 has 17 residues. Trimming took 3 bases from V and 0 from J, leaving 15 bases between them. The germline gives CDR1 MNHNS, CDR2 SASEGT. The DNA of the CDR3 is TGTGCCAGCAGTGATCTTGGTCGCGGACTCTCTGGAAACACCATATATTTT. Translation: CASSDLGRGLSGNTIYF.

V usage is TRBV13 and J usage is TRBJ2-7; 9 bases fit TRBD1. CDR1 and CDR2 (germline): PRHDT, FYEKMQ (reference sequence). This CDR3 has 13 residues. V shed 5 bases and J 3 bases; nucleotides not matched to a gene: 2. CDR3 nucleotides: TGTGCCAGCAGCCAGGACAGGGGCTACGAGCAGTACTTC. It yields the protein CASSQDRGYEQYF.

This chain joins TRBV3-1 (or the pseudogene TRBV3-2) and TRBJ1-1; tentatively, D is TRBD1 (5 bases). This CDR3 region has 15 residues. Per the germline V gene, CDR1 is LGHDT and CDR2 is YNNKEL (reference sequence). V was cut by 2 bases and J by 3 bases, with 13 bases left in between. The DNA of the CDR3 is TGTGCCAGCAGCCAATATCAGGGATGGGACACTGAAGCTTTCTTT. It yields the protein CASSQYQGWDTEAFF.

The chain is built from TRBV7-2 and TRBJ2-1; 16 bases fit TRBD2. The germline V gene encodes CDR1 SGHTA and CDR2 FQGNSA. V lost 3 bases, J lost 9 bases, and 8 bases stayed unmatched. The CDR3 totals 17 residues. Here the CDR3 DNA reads TGTGCCAGCAGCTTCTTACCCGGGACTAGCGGGGGGGGTGAGCAGTTCTTC. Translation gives CASSFLPGTSGGGEQFF. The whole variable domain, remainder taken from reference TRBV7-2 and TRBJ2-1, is GAGVSQSPSNKVTEKGKDVELRCDPISGHTALYWYRQSLGQGLEFLIYFQGNSAPDKSGLPSDRFSAERTGGSVSTLTIQRTQQEDSAVYLCASSFLPGTSGGGEQFFGPGTRLTVL.

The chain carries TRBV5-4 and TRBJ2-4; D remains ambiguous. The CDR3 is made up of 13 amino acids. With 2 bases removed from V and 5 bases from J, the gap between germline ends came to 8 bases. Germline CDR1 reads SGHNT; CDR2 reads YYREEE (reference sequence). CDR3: CASSFVSENIQYF. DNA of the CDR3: TGTGCCAGCAGCTTTGTCTCCGAAAACATTCAGTACTTC.

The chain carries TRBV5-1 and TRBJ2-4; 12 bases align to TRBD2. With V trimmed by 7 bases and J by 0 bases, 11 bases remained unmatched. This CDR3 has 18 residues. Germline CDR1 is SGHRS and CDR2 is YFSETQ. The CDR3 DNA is TGCGCCAGCGCAGCCGGGACTAGCGGGTTATTAGCCAAAAACATTCAGTACTTC. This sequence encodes CASAAGTSGLLAKNIQYF. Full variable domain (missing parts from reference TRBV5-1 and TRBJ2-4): KAGVTQTPRYLIKTRGQQVTLSCSPISGHRSVSWYQQTPGQGLQFLFEYFSETQRNKGNFPGRFSGRQFSNSRSEMNVSTLELGDSALYLCASAAGTSGLLAKNIQYFGAGTRLSVL.